The clone carrying this T cell receptor (beta chain) was found a few times. This record comes from a study of response to subunit inactivated influenza vaccine. Each CDR3 protein is one row after TCRdb ran MiXCR on the RT-PCR reads. This sample has about 570,000 distinct CDR3 sequences; 11% occur once, and the top ten carry about 10%. The CDR3 consists of 15 residues. V was trimmed by 5 bases and J by 1 base, leaving 11 bases between them. Germline V gives CDR1 LNHDA, CDR2 SQIVND (reference sequence). These data were also reused for a study on T cells expressing NK-cell markers. As that report states: 5'RACE template switching with UMIs generated TCR beta cDNA. Repertoire data for TCR beta were derived from sorted T cells (CD3+CD56+NKG2C+, CD3+CD56+NKG2C- and CD3+CD56-NKG2C+). Five or six of the donors carried dominant NKG2C+ clonotypes that took up roughly 1.0-8% of their CD8+ T cells. A few of the donors also had these clonotypes leading their CD3+CD56-NKG2C+ fraction.

This chain joins TRBV19 and TRBJ2-2; TRBD1 might be the D (5 bases). Here the sequenced sample was PBMCs from blood, taken on the day of vaccination. This receptor was identified in a middle-aged man who received an inactivated influenza vaccine. CDR3 DNA sequence: TGTGCCAGTAGTCCCATGGACAAGAACACCGGGGAGCTGTTTTTT. It specifies CASSPMDKNTGELFF.